This T cell receptor (beta chain) was captured in a study of PD-L1 blockade in urothelial cancer. Study-level information: When blood samples were assessed, the median T cell count was 141,255.

Each individual provided 1 to 8 samples (taken pretreatment and on-treatment). Germline V gene lookup returns CDR1 DFQATT and CDR2 SNEGSKA (reference sequence). Trimming left V 5 bases short and J 7 bases short, with 11 bases between. CDR3 length equals 11 residues. This clone was seen a handful of times. Clones were sequenced by immunoSEQ multiplex PCR, and TCRdb holds only the in-frame ones, with some missing. The data contain about 28,000 clones, roughly 76% of them singletons. The TCR sequence derives from a man aged 45-65 years with urothelial cancer. The chain carries TRBV20-1 and TRBJ1-2; D is possibly TRBD1 (5 bases). The specimen was PBMCs, collected around atezolizumab (anti-PD-L1) treatment. The CDR3 DNA sequence: TGCAGTGCTCAGGGTATAAGTGGCTACACCTTC. It yields the protein CSAQGISGYTF.